Shown below are 18 T cell receptor beta chains from a single sample sequenced in a study of blood T cell repertoires in COVID-19. The method was immunoSEQ multiplex PCR; TCRdb's version includes in-frame clones alone and lacks a portion of them. This sample has more than 200,000 clones, with approximately 87% found just once. Source material: peripheral blood. These receptors all come from a woman between 50 and 59 years old with acute or convalescent COVID-19.

This clone was recorded once. The gene calls are TRBV7-2 and TRBJ2-7, with 8 bases aligning to TRBD1. With 5 bases clipped from V and 2 bases from J, the junction kept 5 bases outside the gene matches. The CDR3 extends over 14 amino acids. CDR1 is SGHTA and CDR2 is FQGNSA in the germline V gene. The CDR3 sequence is CASSPQGDTYEQYF. The CDR3 DNA reads TGTGCCAGCAGCCCACAGGGGGATACCTACGAGCAGTACTTC.

The CDR3 DNA is TGCGCCAGCAGCTTGGTGGCTAGCGGGCCTTCAAGAAACTACAATGAGCAGTTCTTC. Its protein product is CASSLVASGPSRNYNEQFF. The chain employs TRBV5-1 and TRBJ2-1, with 8 bases identical to TRBD2. Germline lookup yields CDR1 SGHRS and CDR2 YFSETQ. This CDR3 is 19 amino acids long. V shed 0 bases, J shed 3 bases, and the junction held 14 bases outside the gene matches.

V gene TRBV27 combines with J gene TRBJ1-6; TRBD1 matches at 10 bases. Trimming at V came to 2 bases and at J to 7 bases, leaving 5 bases not matched to a gene. The CDR3 spans 16 residues. The germline V gene encodes CDR1 MNHEY and CDR2 SMNVEV (reference sequence). In DNA form, the CDR3 reads TGTGCCAGCAGTTTAACCCTGGACAGGGGGAATTCACCCCTCCACTTT. Amino acid sequence: CASSLTLDRGNSPLHF.

The chain carries TRBV7-2 and TRBJ1-2; D uncertain. With 1 base removed from V and 13 bases from J, the gap between germline ends came to 13 bases. Germline assignment: CDR1 SGHTA and CDR2 FQGNSA. The CDR3 consists of 12 residues. The CDR3, as DNA: TGTGCCAGCAGCTTAGATTACGCTGCGGGCACCTTC. This sequence encodes CASSLDYAAGTF. Full variable domain (remainder filled in from reference TRBV7-2 and TRBJ1-2): GAGVSQSPSNKVTEKGKDVELRCDPISGHTALYWYRQSLGQGLEFLIYFQGNSAPDKSGLPSDRFSAERTGGSVSTLTIQRTQQEDSAVYLCASSLDYAAGTFGSGTRLTVV.

The V call is TRBV6-6, the J call TRBJ1-3, with D perhaps TRBD1 (5 bases). Trimming took off 3 bases at V and 0 bases at J, with 6 bases between the two ends. Per the germline V gene, CDR1 is MNHNY and CDR2 is SVGAGI (reference sequence). This CDR3 contains 14 residues. The DNA of the CDR3 is TGTGCCAGCAGTTATCAGGGCTCTGGAAACACCATATATTTT. It encodes CASSYQGSGNTIYF.

This sequence joins TRBV7-9 and TRBJ2-3; 13 nucleotides align to TRBD2. J gave up 0 bases and V 2 bases, and 5 bases lay outside the gene matches. There are 18 residues in the CDR3. Germline V gene sequence: CDR1 SEHNR, CDR2 FQNEAQ (reference sequence). DNA of the CDR3: TGTGCCAGCAGCTTAATGGGGACTAGCGGGACTAGCACAGATACGCAGTATTTT. Protein: CASSLMGTSGTSTDTQYF.

V is TRBV27 and J is TRBJ2-1; 7 nucleotides align to TRBD1. Germline loops: CDR1 MNHEY, CDR2 SMNVEV (reference sequence). Trimming removed 6 bases from V and 3 bases from J; junction bases left unmatched: 11. The CDR3 is 16 amino acids. The CDR3 loop reads CASRRSRQGSYNEQFF. The CDR3 DNA reads as TGTGCCAGCAGACGTAGTCGACAGGGTAGCTACAATGAGCAGTTCTTC.

CDR3 DNA sequence: TGTGCCAGCCGATCTTTAGTAGCGGGCCCAGAGTACTTC. Translation gives CASRSLVAGPEYF. V usage is TRBV5-6 and J usage is TRBJ2-5; 7 bases fit TRBD2. CDR3 length: 13 residues. Germline V CDR1 and CDR2: SGHDT, YYEEEE. J gave up 12 bases and V 7 bases, and 15 bases lay outside the gene matches.

This clone turned up a few times. The chain carries TRBV30 and TRBJ1-1, with 7 bases matching TRBD1. Germline CDR1 reads GTSNPN; CDR2 reads SVGIG (reference sequence). The CDR3 length is 13 residues. The junction had 11 bases not matched to a gene; V was cut back by 2 bases and J by 11 bases. The CDR3 loop is CAWSPTPTGWAFF. As DNA, the CDR3 is TGTGCCTGGAGTCCCACTCCGACAGGGTGGGCTTTCTTT. The whole variable domain, remainder taken from reference TRBV30 and TRBJ1-1, is SQTIHQWPATLVQPVGSPLSLECTVEGTSNPNLYWYRQAAGRGLQLLFYSVGIGQISSEVPQNLSASRPQDRQFILSSKKLLLSDSGFYLCAWSPTPTGWAFFGQGTRLTVV.

The chain joins TRBV7-2 to TRBJ2-1; D gene uncertain. Germline CDR1 reads SGHTA; CDR2 reads FQGNSA. The V end lost 2 bases, the J end lost 5 bases, and 10 bases lay between the germline ends. The CDR3 extends over 14 amino acids. CDR3 sequence: CASSLQVQNNEQFF. Here the CDR3 DNA reads TGTGCCAGCAGCTTACAGGTACAGAACAATGAGCAGTTCTTC.

The chain carries TRBV14 and TRBJ2-3; weak D call: TRBD2 (6 bases). This CDR3 has 13 amino acids. V was trimmed by 4 bases and J by 4 bases, leaving 9 bases between them. The germline V gene encodes CDR1 SGHDN and CDR2 FVKESK. For the CDR3, the DNA is TGTGCCAGCAGCCTAAGCGGGTCAGATACGCAGTATTTT. Protein product: CASSLSGSDTQYF.

This clone appeared a single time. The rearrangement joins TRBV27 to TRBJ2-7, with 9 bases matching TRBD1. The V and J ends lost 5 bases and 3 bases, in that order; junction bases with no gene match: 11. The CDR3 covers 16 residues. Germline V gene data show CDR1 as MNHEY and CDR2 as SMNVEV (reference sequence). The DNA for the CDR3 is TGTGCCAGCAGTGGGGTAATCGGGACAGGGCTCTACGAGCAGTACTTC. This encodes CASSGVIGTGLYEQYF.

The chain combines TRBV5-1 with TRBJ2-3, with D possibly being TRBD2 (6 bases). The CDR3 is 16 residues long. Germline loops: CDR1 SGHRS, CDR2 YFSETQ. V was cut by 0 bases and J by 2 bases, with 13 bases left in between. The CDR3 here is CASSLVRSGLTDTQYF. The CDR3 DNA reads TGCGCCAGCAGCTTGGTACGTAGCGGCCTCACAGATACGCAGTATTTT.

This clone was seen a few times. The chain is built from TRBV18 and TRBJ2-7; D is perhaps TRBD2 (5 bases). CDR1 is KGHSH, CDR2 LQKENI, per germline. This CDR3 has 14 amino acids. V lost 4 bases, J lost 0 bases, and 10 bases lay in between. Written as DNA, the CDR3 is TGTGCCAGCTCACTAGGACTCGCCTCCTACGAGCAGTACTTC. As protein: CASSLGLASYEQYF.

The rearrangement uses TRBV13 and TRBJ1-1; 10 bases are shared with TRBD1. V shed 5 bases and J 1 base; nucleotides not matched to a gene: 19. The CDR3 runs 20 residues. The germline V gene encodes CDR1 PRHDT and CDR2 FYEKMQ (reference sequence). CDR3 residues: CASSAGPGTGVMYRNTEAFF. CDR3 nucleotide sequence: TGTGCCAGCAGCGCTGGGCCCGGGACAGGGGTTATGTATAGGAACACTGAAGCTTTCTTT.

V and J are TRBV30 and TRBJ2-1, with a weak D call TRBD2 (7 bases). The ends were cut back, 3 bases at V and 7 bases at J, with 16 bases in the middle. Germline V gene sequence: CDR1 GTSNPN, CDR2 SVGIG (reference sequence). This CDR3 spans 14 amino acids. The CDR3 protein is CAWRRGREWNEQFF. The DNA of the CDR3 is TGTGCCTGGAGGCGGGGGCGGGAGTGGAATGAGCAGTTCTTC.

This chain joins TRBV9 and TRBJ2-7; D ambiguous. Germline V gives CDR1 SGDLS, CDR2 YYNGEE. The CDR3 contains 15 residues. The ends were cut back, 0 bases at V and 2 bases at J, with 12 bases in the middle. DNA for the CDR3: TGTGCCAGCAGCGTAGGTTCAGAAGTTCCCTACGAGCAGTACTTC. Its protein product is CASSVGSEVPYEQYF. The complete variable domain, with remaining parts taken from reference TRBV9 and TRBJ2-7, reads DSGVTQTPKHLITATGQRVTLRCSPRSGDLSVYWYQQSLDQGLQFLIQYYNGEERAKGNILERFSAQQFPDLHSELNLSSLELGDSALYFCASSVGSEVPYEQYFGPGTRLTVT.

The chain employs TRBV18 and TRBJ1-3; 10 positions match TRBD1. The CDR3 totals 14 residues. Per the germline V gene, CDR1 is KGHSH and CDR2 is LQKENI. The J segment lost 7 bases and the V segment lost 3 bases, leaving 3 bases of the junction unmatched. CDR3 loop: CASSPGGQGNTIYF. The CDR3 bases are TGTGCCAGCTCACCTGGGGGACAGGGGAACACCATATATTTT. The full variable domain, with the rest looked up from reference TRBV18 and TRBJ1-3, is NAGVMQNPRHLVRRRGQEARLRCSPMKGHSHVYWYRQLPEEGLKFMVYLQKENIIDESGMPKERFSAEFPKEGPSILRIQQVVRGDSAAYFCASSPGGQGNTIYFGEGSWLTVV.